This T cell receptor (beta chain) appears in the sequencing data of a study of breast tumors, draining lymph nodes, adjacent tissues. Points from the study as a whole: Tumor and nontumor repertoires were significantly more similar in luminal-like than in basal-like breast cancer. Tumor TCR diversity was below lymph nodes but above nontumor tissue.

This clonotype was detected many times. Its antigen is not identified. MiXCR, applied by TCRdb to the multiplex PCR reads, yields one record per CDR3 protein. The table records about 60,000 distinct CDR3 sequences, 57% of them present only once. Sequencing was performed on breast tumor tissue. The source of this sequence is a female donor with breast cancer. Some clones in this sample may be carry-over from other donors' samples.

The CDR3 is CSARDPRGGPYNEQFF. CDR3 nucleotide sequence: TGCAGTGCTAGAGATCCCCGCGGGGGACCCTACAATGAGCAGTTCTTC. This chain uses TRBV20-1 with TRBJ2-1; 7 bases line up with TRBD2. With 0 bases clipped from V and 2 bases from J, the junction kept 7 bases outside the gene matches. CDR1 and CDR2 (germline): DFQATT, SNEGSKA (reference sequence). The CDR3 is 16 amino acids.